The present TCR beta chain was sequenced within a study of blood T cell repertoires in COVID-19. At the level of the study: The study drew acute and convalescent COVID-19 samples from the United States, Italy and Spain. The cDNA or gDNA used as material had been derived from T cells, B-cell-depleted T cells, or PBMCs.

V lost 0 bases and J lost 1; bases outside the gene matches: 4. Germline assignment: CDR1 SGHTA and CDR2 FQGNSA. There are 16 residues in the CDR3. Measured with immunoSEQ multiplex PCR; TCRdb has only the in-frame clones, and not every one. Altogether about 140,000 clones are present, approximately 91% being singletons, with the ten largest covering less than 2%. Sequenced: peripheral blood. This TCR came from a man aged 65 to 85 with acute or convalescent COVID-19. V gene TRBV7-2 combines with J gene TRBJ1-1; 8 positions match TRBD1. The CDR3 protein is CASSLAQGTGNTEAFF. The CDR3 DNA reads as TGTGCCAGCAGCTTAGCGCAGGGGACAGGGAACACTGAAGCTTTCTTT.